The clone carrying this T cell receptor beta chain appeared many times. Its target is unknown. The data stem from a study of T cell repertoires in cytomegalovirus infection. Across the study: The public TCR beta signatures pointed to both CMV infection and matching HLA type.

The study, taken as a whole, reports: Summed frequency of shared TCR beta families picked out CMV carriers who also had the relevant HLA. In two of eight donors, the top clonotype was HLA-C-restricted CMV-specific.

One entry per CDR3 protein results from TCRdb running MiXCR on the reads. Here the sample spans hundreds of thousands of distinct CDR3 sequences, under 8.5% being singletons. This CDR3 is built from 19 residues. Germline V gene sequence: CDR1 MNHNS, CDR2 SASEGT. With 6 bases removed from V and 0 bases from J, the gap between germline ends came to 21 bases. Source material: PBMCs. This sequence joins TRBV6-1 and TRBJ2-6; a possible D gene is TRBD1 (6 bases). This clonotype was sampled from a human donor in good health (CMV status not recorded). Some clones in this sample may be carry-over from other donors' samples. The CDR3 DNA reads as TGTGCCAGCAGGAGAACGGTGGACAGCGCTACCTCTGGGGCCAACGTCCTGACTTTC. It is translated as CASRRTVDSATSGANVLTF.